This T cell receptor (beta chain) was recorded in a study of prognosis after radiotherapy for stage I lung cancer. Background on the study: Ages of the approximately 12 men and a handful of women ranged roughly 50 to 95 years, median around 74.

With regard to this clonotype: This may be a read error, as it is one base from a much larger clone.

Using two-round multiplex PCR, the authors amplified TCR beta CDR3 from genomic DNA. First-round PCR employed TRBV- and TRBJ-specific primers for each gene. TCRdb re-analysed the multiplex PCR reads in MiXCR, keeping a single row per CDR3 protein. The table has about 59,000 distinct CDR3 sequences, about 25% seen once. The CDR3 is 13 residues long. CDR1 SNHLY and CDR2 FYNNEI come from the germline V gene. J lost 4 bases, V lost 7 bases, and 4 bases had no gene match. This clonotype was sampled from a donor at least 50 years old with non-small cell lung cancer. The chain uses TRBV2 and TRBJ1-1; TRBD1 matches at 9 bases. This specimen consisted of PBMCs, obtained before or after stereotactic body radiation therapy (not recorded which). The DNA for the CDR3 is TGTGCCAGCAAGACAGGGGGGGTCACTGAAGCTTTCTTT. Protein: CASKTGGVTEAFF. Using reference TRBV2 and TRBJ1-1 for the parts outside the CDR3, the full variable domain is EPEVTQTPSHQVTQMGQEVILRCVPISNHLYFYWYRQILGQKVEFLVSFYNNEISEKSEIFDDQFSVERPDGSNFTLKIRSTKLEDSAMYFCASKTGGVTEAFFGQGTRLTVV.